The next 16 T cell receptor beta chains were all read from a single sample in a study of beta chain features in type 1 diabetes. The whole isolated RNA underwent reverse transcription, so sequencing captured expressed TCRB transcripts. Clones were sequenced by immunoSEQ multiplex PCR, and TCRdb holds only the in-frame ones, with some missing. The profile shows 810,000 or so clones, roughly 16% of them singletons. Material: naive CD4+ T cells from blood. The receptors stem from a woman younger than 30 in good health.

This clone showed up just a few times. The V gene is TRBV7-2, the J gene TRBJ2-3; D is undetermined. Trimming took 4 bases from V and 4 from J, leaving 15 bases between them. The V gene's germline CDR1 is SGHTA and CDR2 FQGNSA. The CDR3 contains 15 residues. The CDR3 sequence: CASSYLHGSADTQYF. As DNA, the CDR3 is TGTGCCAGCAGCTATCTCCATGGGTCAGCAGATACGCAGTATTTT.

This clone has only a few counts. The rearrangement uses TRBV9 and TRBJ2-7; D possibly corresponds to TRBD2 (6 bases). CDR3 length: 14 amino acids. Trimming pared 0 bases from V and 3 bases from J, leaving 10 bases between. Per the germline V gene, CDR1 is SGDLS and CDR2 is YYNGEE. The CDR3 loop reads CASSVATGDYEQYF. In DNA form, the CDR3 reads TGTGCCAGCAGCGTAGCAACGGGAGACTACGAGCAGTACTTC.

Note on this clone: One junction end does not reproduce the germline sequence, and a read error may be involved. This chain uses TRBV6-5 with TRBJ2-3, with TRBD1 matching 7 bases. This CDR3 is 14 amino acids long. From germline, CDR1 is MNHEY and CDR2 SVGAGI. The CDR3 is CASSSNLGTDTQYF. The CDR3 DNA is TGTGCCAGCAGTTCCAACCTGGGGACAGACACGCAGTATTTT.

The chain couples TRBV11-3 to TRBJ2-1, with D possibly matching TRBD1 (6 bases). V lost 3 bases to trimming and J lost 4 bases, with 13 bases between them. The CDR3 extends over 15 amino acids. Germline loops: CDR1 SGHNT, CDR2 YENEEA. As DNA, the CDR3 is TGTGCCAGCAGCTTGCAGGGCAGGGGTTACAATGAGCAGTTCTTC. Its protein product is CASSLQGRGYNEQFF.

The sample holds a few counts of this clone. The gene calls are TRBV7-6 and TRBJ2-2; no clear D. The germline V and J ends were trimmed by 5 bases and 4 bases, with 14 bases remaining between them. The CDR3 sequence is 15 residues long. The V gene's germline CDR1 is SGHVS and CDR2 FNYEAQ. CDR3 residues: CASSTHGRGTGELFF. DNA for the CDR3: TGTGCCAGCAGCACCCATGGCCGCGGCACCGGGGAGCTGTTTTTT.

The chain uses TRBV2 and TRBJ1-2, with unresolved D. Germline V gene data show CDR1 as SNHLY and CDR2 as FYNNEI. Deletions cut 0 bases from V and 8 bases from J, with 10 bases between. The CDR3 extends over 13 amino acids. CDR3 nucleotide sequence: TGTGCCAGCAGTGAAGCGCTAGGGTTAGGCTACACCTTC. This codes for CASSEALGLGYTF. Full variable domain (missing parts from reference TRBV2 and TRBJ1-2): EPEVTQTPSHQVTQMGQEVILRCVPISNHLYFYWYRQILGQKVEFLVSFYNNEISEKSEIFDDQFSVERPDGSNFTLKIRSTKLEDSAMYFCASSEALGLGYTFGSGTRLTVV.

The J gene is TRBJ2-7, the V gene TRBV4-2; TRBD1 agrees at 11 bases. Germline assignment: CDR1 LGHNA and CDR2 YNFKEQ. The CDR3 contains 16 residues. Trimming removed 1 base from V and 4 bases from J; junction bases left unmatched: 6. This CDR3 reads CASSQVRGQGVYEQYF. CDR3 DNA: TGTGCCAGCAGCCAAGTTAGGGGACAGGGGGTTTACGAGCAGTACTTC.

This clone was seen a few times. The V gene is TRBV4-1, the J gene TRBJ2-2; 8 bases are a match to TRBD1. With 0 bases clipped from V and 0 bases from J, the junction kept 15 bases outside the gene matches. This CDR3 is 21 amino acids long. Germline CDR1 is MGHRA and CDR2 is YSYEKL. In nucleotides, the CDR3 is TGCGCCAGCAGCCAAGACCCTTCCTCCGACAGGGGTGGATCGAACACCGGGGAGCTGTTTTTT. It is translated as CASSQDPSSDRGGSNTGELFF.

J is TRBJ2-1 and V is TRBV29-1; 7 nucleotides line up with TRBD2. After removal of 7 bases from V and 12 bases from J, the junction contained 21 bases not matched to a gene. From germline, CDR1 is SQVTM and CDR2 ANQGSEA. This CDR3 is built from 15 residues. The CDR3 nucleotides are TGCAGCGCCAGGACCGGGACTACTTCCCTTATGGTGCAGTTCTTC. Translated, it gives CSARTGTTSLMVQFF.

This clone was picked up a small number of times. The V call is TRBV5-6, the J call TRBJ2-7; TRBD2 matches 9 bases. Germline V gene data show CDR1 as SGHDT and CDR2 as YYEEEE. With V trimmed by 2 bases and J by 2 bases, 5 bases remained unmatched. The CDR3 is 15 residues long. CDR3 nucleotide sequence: TGTGCCAGCAGCTTAGTGACTAGCGGACCCTACGAGCAGTACTTC. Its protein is CASSLVTSGPYEQYF.

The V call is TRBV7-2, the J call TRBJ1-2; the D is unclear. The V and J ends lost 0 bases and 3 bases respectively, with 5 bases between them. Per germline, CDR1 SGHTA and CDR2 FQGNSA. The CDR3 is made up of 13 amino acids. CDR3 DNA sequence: TGTGCCAGCAGCTTAGCACAGTACTATGGCTACACCTTC. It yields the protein CASSLAQYYGYTF.

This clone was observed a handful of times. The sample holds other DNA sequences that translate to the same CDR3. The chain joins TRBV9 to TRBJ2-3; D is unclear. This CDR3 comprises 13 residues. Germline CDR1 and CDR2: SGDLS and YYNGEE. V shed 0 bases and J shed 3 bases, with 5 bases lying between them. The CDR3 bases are TGTGCCAGCAGCGTAGGAGCTACAGATACGCAGTATTTT. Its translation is CASSVGATDTQYF.

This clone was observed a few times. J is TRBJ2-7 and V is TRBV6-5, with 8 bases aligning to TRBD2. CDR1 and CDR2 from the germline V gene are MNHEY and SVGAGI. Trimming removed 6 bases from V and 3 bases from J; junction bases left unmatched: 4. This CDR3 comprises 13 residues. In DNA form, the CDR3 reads TGTGCCAGCAGCCGGACTAGCCTCTACGAGCAGTACTTC. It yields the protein CASSRTSLYEQYF.

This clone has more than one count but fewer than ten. The CDR3 DNA sequence: TGCGCCAGCAGCCTAAGCGGGATCGGAGGGGAGACCCAGTACTTC. This gives the protein CASSLSGIGGETQYF. This sequence joins TRBV5-1 and TRBJ2-5; 7 bases are shared with TRBD2. With V trimmed by 4 bases and J by 5 bases, 11 bases remained unmatched. The CDR3 covers 15 residues. Germline V gives CDR1 SGHRS, CDR2 YFSETQ.

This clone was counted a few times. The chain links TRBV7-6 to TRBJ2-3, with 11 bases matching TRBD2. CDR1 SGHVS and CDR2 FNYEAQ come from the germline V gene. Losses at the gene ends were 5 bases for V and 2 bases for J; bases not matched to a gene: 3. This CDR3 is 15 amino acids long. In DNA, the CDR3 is TGTGCCAGCAGCCGACTAGCGGGGATCACAGATACGCAGTATTTT. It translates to CASSRLAGITDTQYF.

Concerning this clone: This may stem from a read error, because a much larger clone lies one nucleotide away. The CDR3 DNA reads as TGTGCCAGCAGCTTAGGTCATGAGCAGTTCTTC. The encoded protein is CASSLGHEQFF. The chain joins TRBV7-8 to TRBJ2-1; D gene unclear. V was shortened by 1 base and J by 8 bases, with 3 bases between the two germline ends. Germline V gene sequence: CDR1 SGHVS, CDR2 FQNEAQ. The CDR3 contains 11 residues.